One sample yielded the 5 T cell receptor beta chains listed below, sequenced in a study of T cell repertoires in cytomegalovirus infection. MiXCR, run by TCRdb on the reads, gives a single entry per CDR3 protein. The table has under 850,000 distinct CDR3 sequences, 35% to 45% seen once. Sequences were obtained from PBMCs. These receptors were obtained from a human donor in good health (CMV status not recorded). Some clones in this sample may be carry-over from other donors' samples.

The rearrangement joins TRBV28 to TRBJ2-7; D uncertain. The germline gives CDR1 MDHEN, CDR2 SYDVKM. This CDR3 contains 13 residues. V lost 3 bases and J 5 bases, leaving 11 bases between the germline ends. The CDR3 is CASSFPRWNEQYF. In DNA form, the CDR3 reads TGTGCCAGCAGTTTCCCCCGGTGGAACGAGCAGTACTTC.

V usage is TRBV19 and J usage is TRBJ2-3, with a possible D match to TRBD2 (5 bases). The CDR3 is 15 amino acids. Looked up from germline, CDR1 is LNHDA and CDR2 is SQIVND (reference sequence). V was shortened by 4 bases and J by 2 bases, with 13 bases between the two germline ends. The CDR3 DNA reads as TGTGCCAGTAGTAATTGGCGCGGGTACACAGATACGCAGTATTTT. It specifies CASSNWRGYTDTQYF. The full variable domain, with the rest looked up from reference TRBV19 and TRBJ2-3, is DGGITQSPKYLFRKEGQNVTLSCEQNLNHDAMYWYRQDPGQGLRLIYYSQIVNDFQKGDIAEGYSVSREKKESFPLTVTSAQKNPTAFYLCASSNWRGYTDTQYFGPGTRLTVL.

The sample holds a few counts of this clonotype. CDR3 sequence: CSAHGSAGPYGYTF. DNA of the CDR3: TGCAGTGCCCATGGGTCCGCGGGGCCCTATGGCTACACCTTC. The rearrangement uses TRBV20-1 and TRBJ1-2; maybe TRBD1 (5 bases). The CDR3 extends over 14 amino acids. From germline, CDR1 is DFQATT and CDR2 SNEGSKA (reference sequence). Trimming took 6 bases from V and 4 from J, leaving 18 bases between them.

The V and J genes are TRBV5-1 and TRBJ2-2; 10 nucleotides align to TRBD2. V lost 1 base to trimming and J lost 4 bases; unmatched junction nucleotides: 7. The V gene's germline CDR1 is SGHRS and CDR2 YFSETQ. This CDR3 comprises 17 residues. CDR3 sequence reads: CASSLSKLAGPTGELFF. CDR3 bases: TGCGCCAGCAGCTTGTCAAAACTAGCGGGACCCACCGGGGAGCTGTTTTTT.

CDR3 protein: CASSEWVPPTGELFF. The CDR3, as DNA: TGTGCCAGCAGTGAATGGGTTCCTCCCACCGGGGAGCTGTTTTTT. This rearrangement joins TRBV2 to TRBJ2-2, with no clear D. CDR3 length: 15 residues. CDR1 is SNHLY and CDR2 is FYNNEI in the germline V gene. The V gene lost 2 bases and the J gene lost 4 bases, with 11 bases spanning the gap.